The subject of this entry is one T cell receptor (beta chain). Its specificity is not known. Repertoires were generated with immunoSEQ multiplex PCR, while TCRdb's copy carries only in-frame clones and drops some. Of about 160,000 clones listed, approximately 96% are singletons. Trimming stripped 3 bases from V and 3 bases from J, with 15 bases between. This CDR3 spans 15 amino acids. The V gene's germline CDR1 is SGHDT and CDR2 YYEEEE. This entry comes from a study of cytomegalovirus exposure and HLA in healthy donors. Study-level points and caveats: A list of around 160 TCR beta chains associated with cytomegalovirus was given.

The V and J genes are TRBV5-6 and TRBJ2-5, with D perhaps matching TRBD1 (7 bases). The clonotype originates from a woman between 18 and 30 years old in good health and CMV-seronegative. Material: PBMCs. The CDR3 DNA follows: TGTGCCAGCAGCTCGCCAGGGGGGTTGGAAGAGACCCAGTACTTC. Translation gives CASSSPGGLEETQYF.